This T cell receptor (beta chain) was captured in a study of identical twins. A word on this clonotype: The antigen is undetermined.

V dropped 6 bases and J dropped 3 bases, with 14 bases sitting between them. Germline values: CDR1 DFQATT, CDR2 SNEGSKA (reference sequence). This CDR3 is 13 amino acids long. Donors were all healthy Caucasians. MiXCR, run by TCRdb on the 5' RACE reads, gives a single entry per CDR3 protein. Here the sample spans 520,000 or so distinct CDR3 sequences, 20% to 25% being singletons. Study-level findings and limits: Memory repertoires lacked the insertion deficit that abundant cord blood beta clonotypes showed. Out-of-frame alpha sequences that twins shared showed excess low generation probability.

This sample was shared with a second study, whose subject was T cells expressing NK-cell markers.

The sequenced sample consisted of CD4+ T cells sorted from blood. The rearrangement uses TRBV20-1 and TRBJ2-5, with D possibly being TRBD1 or TRBD2 (6 bases each). This clonotype was obtained from a woman younger than 30 in good health. The CDR3, as DNA: TGCAGTGCCGACTTTAGGGGGGAAGAGACCCAGTACTTC. Translation gives CSADFRGEETQYF.